These T cell receptor beta chains were read from a single sample in a study of blood T cell repertoires in COVID-19. Profiled with immunoSEQ multiplex PCR; TCRdb holds only in-frame clones, not every one. The sample consists of around 200,000 clones, 90% of them appearing once. The sequenced material came from PBMCs or T cells enriched from blood (not recorded which). All receptors derive from a man aged 30-40 years who had recovered from COVID-19. Each CDR3 is given with its conserved first and last residue. D genes are given only for firm matches. Where a row states a size, it is once, few, many or the class of an expanded clone; other rows omit it.

V	J	size	D	DNA	CDR3
TRBV4-1	TRBJ2-5	NA	TRBD1	TGCGCCAGCAGCCAAGGTGAGACAGGGGGCTCTGTTGAGACCCAGTACTTC	CASSQGETGGSVETQYF
TRBV11-2	TRBJ2-5	NA	NA	TGTGCCAGCAGCTTAAACTTGGTTGAGACCCAGTACTTC	CASSLNLVETQYF
TRBV7-9	TRBJ2-1	NA	TRBD2	TGTGCCAGCAGCTTAGGACTAGCGGGAGGGCCCTACAATGAGCAGTTCTTC	CASSLGLAGGPYNEQFF
TRBV29-1	TRBJ2-1	NA	NA	TGCAGCGTTCGGTGGGGCTTGCAAAACAATGAGCAGTTCTTC	CSVRWGLQNNEQFF
TRBV5-4	TRBJ2-6	NA	TRBD1	TGTGCCAGCACCAAGGGACAGGGGAGGTCTGGGGCCAACGTCCTGACTTTC	CASTKGQGRSGANVLTF
TRBV11-2	TRBJ1-2	NA	NA	TGTGCCAGCAGCCCCCGACACGAAGCTAACTATGGCTACACCTTC	CASSPRHEANYGYTF
TRBV9	TRBJ2-6	NA	TRBD1	TGTGCCAGCAGCTCCGGACAGGGGGCGCGATGGGCCAACGTCCTGACTTTC	CASSSGQGARWANVLTF
TRBV28	TRBJ2-7	NA	TRBD2	TGTGCCAGCAGTTCCCCCAAGACTAGCGGGTCTTCCTACGAGCAGTACTTC	CASSSPKTSGSSYEQYF
TRBV9	TRBJ1-1	NA	TRBD1	TGTGCCAGCAGCGGGGACAGGGTTACTGATGAAGCTTTCTTT	CASSGDRVTDEAFF
TRBV30	TRBJ1-2	NA	NA	TGTGCCTGGAGTCCTCCCAGACAGGCGTGGGCGGAGGGCTACACCTTC	CAWSPPRQAWAEGYTF
TRBV11-1	TRBJ2-7	once	TRBD1	TGTGCCAGCAGCTTAGCGGTGACAGGGGGCACCTACGAGCAGTACTTC	CASSLAVTGGTYEQYF
TRBV5-1	TRBJ1-3	NA	NA	TGCGCCAGCAGCTTGGATGGGGCCTCTGGAAACACCATATATTTT	CASSLDGASGNTIYF
TRBV13	TRBJ2-2	NA	NA	TGTGCCAGCAGCCCCCTTGACAGGAGGTCTACCGGGGAGCTGTTTTTT	CASSPLDRRSTGELFF
TRBV30	TRBJ1-6	NA	TRBD1	TGTGCCTGGAAAATAACAGGGGGCTATAATTCACCCCTCCACTTT	CAWKITGGYNSPLHF
TRBV25-1	TRBJ1-6	NA	TRBD1	TGTGCCAGCAGTGAGACAGGGGTAACAGGGGTCTCACCCCTCCACTTT	CASSETGVTGVSPLHF
TRBV30	TRBJ1-5	NA	NA	TGTGCCTGGAGTGTACGCAGTAGCAATCAGCCCCAGCATTTT	CAWSVRSSNQPQHF
TRBV11-1	TRBJ2-1	NA	NA	TGTGCCAGCAGCTTGGGCTATTCAGGTTTTATTGAGCAGTTCTTC	CASSLGYSGFIEQFF
TRBV3-1/TRBV3-2	TRBJ2-5	NA	NA	TGTGCCAGCAGCCCCTGGTCGGGGGAGACCCAGTACTTC	CASSPWSGETQYF
TRBV10-3	TRBJ1-4	NA	NA	TGTGCCACAAAGGACACCCCAGATAATGAAAAACTGTTTTTT	CATKDTPDNEKLFF
TRBV29-1	TRBJ2-5	once	TRBD2	TGCAGCGTTGCCGGGACTAGCGAGGGGACCCAGTACTTC	CSVAGTSEGTQYF
TRBV9	TRBJ2-1	once	NA	TGTGCCAGCAGCGGAACTAGCAATGAGCAGTTCTTC	CASSGTSNEQFF
TRBV10-1	TRBJ2-4	NA	TRBD1	TGCGCCAGCAGCCCCGGGACAGGGGGCCGGACCAAAAACATTCAGTACTTC	CASSPGTGGRTKNIQYF
TRBV7-2	TRBJ1-5	NA	NA	TGTGCCAGCAGCTTAGGTGGGGGGCAGCCCCAGCATTTT	CASSLGGGQPQHF
TRBV4-3	TRBJ2-1	few	TRBD2	TGCGCCAGCAGCCAAGGAGCGGGAGGCGATTACAATGAGCAGTTCTTC	CASSQGAGGDYNEQFF
TRBV9	TRBJ2-2	NA	TRBD2	TGTGCCAGCAGCGTAATAGCGGGGGTGACCGGGGAGCTGTTTTTT	CASSVIAGVTGELFF
TRBV3-1/TRBV3-2	TRBJ2-7	NA	TRBD2	TGTGCCAGCAGCCTCGGACTAGCAACCTCCTACGAGCAGTACTTC	CASSLGLATSYEQYF
TRBV4-2	TRBJ2-7	NA	TRBD2	TGTGCCAGCAGCCAAGATTTTAGCGGGGGCTCCTACGAGCAGTACTTC	CASSQDFSGGSYEQYF
TRBV6-2/TRBV6-3	TRBJ1-3	NA	TRBD1	TGTGCCAGCAGATACTTCGGACAGGGCTCTGGAAACACCATATATTTT	CASRYFGQGSGNTIYF
TRBV5-6	TRBJ2-2	NA	NA	TGTGCCAGCTCTCAGGGGGTCGGGAGCACCGGGGAGCTGTTTTTT	CASSQGVGSTGELFF
TRBV16	TRBJ1-5	once	NA	TGTGCCAGCAGCCAAACCGTAAGGGCGGGAGAGCCCCAGCATTTT	CASSQTVRAGEPQHF
TRBV6-5	TRBJ2-1	NA	TRBD1	TGTGCCAGCAGGGGACAGGTTGGAGGCAATGAGCAGTTCTTC	CASRGQVGGNEQFF
TRBV5-1	TRBJ1-3	NA	TRBD1	TGCGCCAGCAGCTTCTCCGCCCGGACAGGAGGACTCTCTGGAAACACCATATATTTT	CASSFSARTGGLSGNTIYF
TRBV4-1	TRBJ2-2	NA	NA	TGCGCCAGCAGCCAATTGGTCGGCGGGGAGCTGTTTTTT	CASSQLVGGELFF
TRBV11-2	TRBJ2-5	NA	TRBD1	TGTGCCAGCACCACCCCGACAGGGGGCGACGAGACCCAGTACTTC	CASTTPTGGDETQYF
TRBV6-1	TRBJ2-7	NA	NA	TGTGCCAGCAGTGGAATTGACAGGAAAGTCATTGGGGAGCAGTACTTC	CASSGIDRKVIGEQYF
TRBV28	TRBJ1-1	NA	NA	TGTGCCAGCCCTCCGTCGGGGGGAGGGACTGAAGCTTTCTTT	CASPPSGGGTEAFF
TRBV6-5	TRBJ2-5	NA	TRBD2	TGTGCCAGCATGGAATCCCGGGGGGTACAAGAGACCCAGTACTTC	CASMESRGVQETQYF
TRBV2	TRBJ1-6	once	NA	TGTGCCAGCAGTGTTGCGGAAAATTCACCCCTCCACTTT	CASSVAENSPLHF
TRBV6-5	TRBJ2-7	NA	TRBD2	TGTGCCAGCACCAGAGCGGGACTCTCCTACGAGCAGTACTTC	CASTRAGLSYEQYF
TRBV30	TRBJ1-4	NA	NA	TGTGCCTGGAGTAAAGGCAGGCTACCCTTTGAAAAACTGTTTTTT	CAWSKGRLPFEKLFF
TRBV28	TRBJ2-1	NA	TRBD1	TGTGCCAGCAGTTCCAGGACAGGGGGCCTCAATGAGCAGTTCTTC	CASSSRTGGLNEQFF
TRBV29-1	TRBJ2-1	NA	NA	TGCAGCGTTCCAGGGGACTACGGGGTTAATGAGCAGTTCTTC	CSVPGDYGVNEQFF
TRBV30	TRBJ2-3	NA	TRBD1	TGTGCCTGGAGTCCGGGACAGGGCTCAGATACGCAGTATTTT	CAWSPGQGSDTQYF